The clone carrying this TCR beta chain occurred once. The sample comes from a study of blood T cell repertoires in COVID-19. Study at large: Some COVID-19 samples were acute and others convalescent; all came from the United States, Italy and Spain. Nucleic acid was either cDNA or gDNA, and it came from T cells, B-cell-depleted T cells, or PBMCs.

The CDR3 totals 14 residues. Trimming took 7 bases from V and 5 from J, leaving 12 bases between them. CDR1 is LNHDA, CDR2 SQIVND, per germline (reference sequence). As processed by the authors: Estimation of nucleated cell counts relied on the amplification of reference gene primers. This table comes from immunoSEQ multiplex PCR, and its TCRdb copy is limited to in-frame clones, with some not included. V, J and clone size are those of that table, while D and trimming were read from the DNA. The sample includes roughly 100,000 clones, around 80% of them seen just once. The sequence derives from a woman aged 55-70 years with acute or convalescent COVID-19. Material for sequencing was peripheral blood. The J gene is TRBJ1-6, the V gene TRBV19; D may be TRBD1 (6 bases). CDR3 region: CASMRTANNSPLHF. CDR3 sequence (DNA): TGTGCCAGTATGCGGACAGCGAATAATTCACCCCTCCACTTT.